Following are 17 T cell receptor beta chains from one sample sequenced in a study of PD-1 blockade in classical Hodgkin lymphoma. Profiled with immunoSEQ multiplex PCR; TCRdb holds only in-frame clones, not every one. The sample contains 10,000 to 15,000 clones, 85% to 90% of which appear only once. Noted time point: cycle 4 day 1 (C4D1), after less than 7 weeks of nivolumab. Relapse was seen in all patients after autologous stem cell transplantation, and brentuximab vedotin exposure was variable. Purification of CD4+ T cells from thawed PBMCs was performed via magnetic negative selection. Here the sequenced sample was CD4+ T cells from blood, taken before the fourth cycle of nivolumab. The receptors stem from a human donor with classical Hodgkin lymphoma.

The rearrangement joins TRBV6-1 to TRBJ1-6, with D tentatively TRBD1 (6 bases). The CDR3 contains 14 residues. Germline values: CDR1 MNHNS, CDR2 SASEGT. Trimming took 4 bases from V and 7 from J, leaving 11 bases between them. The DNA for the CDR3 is TGTGCCAGCAGTGTTCAGGGGCGAAATTCACCCCTCCACTTT. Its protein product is CASSVQGRNSPLHF.

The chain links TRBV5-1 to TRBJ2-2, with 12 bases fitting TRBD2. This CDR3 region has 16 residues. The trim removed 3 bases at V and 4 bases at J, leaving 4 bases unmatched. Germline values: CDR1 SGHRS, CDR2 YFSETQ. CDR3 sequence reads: CASSSVLAGGTGELFF. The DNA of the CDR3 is TGCGCCAGCAGCTCTGTACTAGCGGGAGGCACCGGGGAGCTGTTTTTT.

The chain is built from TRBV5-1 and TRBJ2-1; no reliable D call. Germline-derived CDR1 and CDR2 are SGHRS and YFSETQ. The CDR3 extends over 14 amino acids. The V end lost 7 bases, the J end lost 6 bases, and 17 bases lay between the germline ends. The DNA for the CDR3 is TGCGCCAGCTTTAGGGTAGAATCCGTCAATGAGCAGTTCTTC. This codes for CASFRVESVNEQFF. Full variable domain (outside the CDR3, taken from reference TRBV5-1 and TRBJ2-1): KAGVTQTPRYLIKTRGQQVTLSCSPISGHRSVSWYQQTPGQGLQFLFEYFSETQRNKGNFPGRFSGRQFSNSRSEMNVSTLELGDSALYLCASFRVESVNEQFFGPGTRLTVL.

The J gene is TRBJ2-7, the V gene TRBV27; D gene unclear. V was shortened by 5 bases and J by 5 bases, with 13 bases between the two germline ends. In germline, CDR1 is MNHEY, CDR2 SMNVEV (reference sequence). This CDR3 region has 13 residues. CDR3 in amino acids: CASSQVRSDEQYF. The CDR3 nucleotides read TGTGCCAGCAGTCAAGTAAGATCGGACGAGCAGTACTTC.

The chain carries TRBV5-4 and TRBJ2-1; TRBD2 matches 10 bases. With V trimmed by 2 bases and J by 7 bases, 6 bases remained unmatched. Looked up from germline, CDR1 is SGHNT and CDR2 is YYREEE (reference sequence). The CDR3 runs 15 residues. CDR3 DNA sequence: TGTGCCAGCAGCTTCACAGCGGGAGGGCCGAATGAGCAGTTCTTC. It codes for CASSFTAGGPNEQFF.

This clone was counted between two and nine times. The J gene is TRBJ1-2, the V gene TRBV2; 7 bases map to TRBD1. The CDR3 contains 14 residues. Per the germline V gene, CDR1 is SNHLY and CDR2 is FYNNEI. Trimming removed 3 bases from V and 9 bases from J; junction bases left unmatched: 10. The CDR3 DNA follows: TGTGCCAGCAGTGAGGGAACAGGGGTTAGTAGCTACACCTTC. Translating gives CASSEGTGVSSYTF.

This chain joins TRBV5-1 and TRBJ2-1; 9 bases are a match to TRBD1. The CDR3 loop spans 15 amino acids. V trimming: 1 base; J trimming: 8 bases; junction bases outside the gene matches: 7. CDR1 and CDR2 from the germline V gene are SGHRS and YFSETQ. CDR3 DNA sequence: TGCGCCAGCAGCTTGCAAGGACAGGGGTGGTATGAGCAGTTCTTC. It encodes CASSLQGQGWYEQFF. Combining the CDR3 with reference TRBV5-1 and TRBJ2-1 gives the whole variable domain KAGVTQTPRYLIKTRGQQVTLSCSPISGHRSVSWYQQTPGQGLQFLFEYFSETQRNKGNFPGRFSGRQFSNSRSEMNVSTLELGDSALYLCASSLQGQGWYEQFFGPGTRLTVL.

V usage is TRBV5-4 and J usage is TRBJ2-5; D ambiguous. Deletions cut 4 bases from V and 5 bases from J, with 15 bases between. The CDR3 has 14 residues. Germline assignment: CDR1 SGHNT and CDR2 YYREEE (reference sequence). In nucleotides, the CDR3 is TGTGCCAGCAGCCCCGAGGCTAGTATGGAGACCCAGTACTTC. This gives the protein CASSPEASMETQYF. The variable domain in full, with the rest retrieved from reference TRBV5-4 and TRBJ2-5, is ETGVTQSPTHLIKTRGQQVTLRCSSQSGHNTVSWYQQALGQGPQFIFQYYREEENGRGNFPPRFSGLQFPNYSSELNVNALELDDSALYLCASSPEASMETQYFGPGTRLLVL.

The CDR3 sequence: CASSAQEKTGFQETQYF. As DNA, the CDR3 is TGTGCCAGCAGCGCCCAAGAAAAGACCGGGTTTCAAGAGACCCAGTACTTC. V is TRBV7-9 and J is TRBJ2-5; D not resolved. The CDR3 totals 17 residues. Per germline, CDR1 SEHNR and CDR2 FQNEAQ (reference sequence). V was shortened by 5 bases and J by 2 bases, with 21 bases between the two germline ends.

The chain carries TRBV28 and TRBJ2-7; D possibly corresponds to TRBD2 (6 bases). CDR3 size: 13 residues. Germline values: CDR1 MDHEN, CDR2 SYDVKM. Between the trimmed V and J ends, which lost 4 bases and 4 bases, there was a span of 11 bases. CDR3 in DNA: TGTGCCAGCAGTTGGGACTCCTTTTACGAGCAGTACTTC. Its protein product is CASSWDSFYEQYF.

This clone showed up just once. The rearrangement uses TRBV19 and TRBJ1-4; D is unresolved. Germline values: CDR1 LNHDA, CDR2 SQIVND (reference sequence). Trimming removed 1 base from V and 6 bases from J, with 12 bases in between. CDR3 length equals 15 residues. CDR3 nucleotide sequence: TGTGCCAGTAGTATAGTAGGAAGTGTGGATGAAAAACTGTTTTTT. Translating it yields CASSIVGSVDEKLFF.

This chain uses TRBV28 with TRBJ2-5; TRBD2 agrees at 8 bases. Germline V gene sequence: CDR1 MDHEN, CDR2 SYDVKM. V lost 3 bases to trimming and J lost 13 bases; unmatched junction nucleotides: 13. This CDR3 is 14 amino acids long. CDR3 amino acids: CASSLLPGGPSLYF. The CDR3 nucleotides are TGTGCCAGCAGTTTGTTGCCGGGAGGGCCCTCCTTGTACTTC.

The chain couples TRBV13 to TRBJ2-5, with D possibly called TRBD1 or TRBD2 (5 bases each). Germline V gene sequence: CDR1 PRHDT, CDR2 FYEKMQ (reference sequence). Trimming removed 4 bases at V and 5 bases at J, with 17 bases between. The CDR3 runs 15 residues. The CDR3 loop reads CASSSRSGHGETQYF. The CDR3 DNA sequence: TGTGCCAGCAGCTCCAGGAGCGGACACGGGGAGACCCAGTACTTC.

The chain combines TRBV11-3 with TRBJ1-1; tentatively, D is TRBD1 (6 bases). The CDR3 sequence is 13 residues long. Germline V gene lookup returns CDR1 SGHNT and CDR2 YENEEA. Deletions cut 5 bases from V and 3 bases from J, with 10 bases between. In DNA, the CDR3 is TGTGCCAGCAGCCTACAGGGACACACTGAAGCTTTCTTT. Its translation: CASSLQGHTEAFF. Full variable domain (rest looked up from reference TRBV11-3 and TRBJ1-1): EAGVVQSPRYKIIEKKQPVAFWCNPISGHNTLYWYLQNLGQGPELLIRYENEEAVDDSQLPKDRFSAERLKGVDSTLKIQPAELGDSAVYLCASSLQGHTEAFFGQGTRLTVV.

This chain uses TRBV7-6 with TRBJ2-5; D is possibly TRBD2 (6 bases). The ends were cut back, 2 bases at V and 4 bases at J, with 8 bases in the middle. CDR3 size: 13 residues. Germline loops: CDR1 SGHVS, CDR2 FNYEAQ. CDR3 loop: CASSLRRAETQYF. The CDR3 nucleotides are TGTGCCAGCAGCTTAAGGAGGGCAGAGACCCAGTACTTC.

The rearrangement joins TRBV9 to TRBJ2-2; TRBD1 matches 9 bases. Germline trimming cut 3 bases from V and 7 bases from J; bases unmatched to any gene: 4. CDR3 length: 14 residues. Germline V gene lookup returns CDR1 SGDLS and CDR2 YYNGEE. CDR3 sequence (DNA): TGTGCCAGCAGCGCCCGACAGGGGGACGGGGAGCTGTTTTTT. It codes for CASSARQGDGELFF.

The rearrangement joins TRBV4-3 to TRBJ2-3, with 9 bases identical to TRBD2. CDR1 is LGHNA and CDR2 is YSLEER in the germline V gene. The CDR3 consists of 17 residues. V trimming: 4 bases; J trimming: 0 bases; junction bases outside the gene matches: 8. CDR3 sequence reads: CASSLGWSGGSTDTQYF. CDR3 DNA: TGCGCCAGCAGCCTCGGATGGAGCGGGGGGAGCACAGATACGCAGTATTTT.